This T cell receptor (beta chain) stems from a study of cytomegalovirus exposure and HLA in healthy donors (dated by TCRdb to 2016 to 2017). For the wider study: An earlier analysis of roughly 630 of the donors reported approximately 290 Gb of sequence data and 120 million or so unique TCR beta sequences from around 200 million T cells. Roughly 300 gigabases of sequencing data and 70 million to 100 million unique TCR sequences were included in an early release covering about 620 HLA-typed donors. Of the 398 genotyped donors, less than 85% were placed in the genetic ancestry cluster associated with self-reported Caucasian donors. The study aimed to test whether signatures of past pathogen exposure could be identified by cataloging public T cell receptors. The study used immunosequencing to profile the T cell repertoires of 670 or so subjects and linked those repertoires to cytomegalovirus serostatus. A separate validation cohort of 100 to 150 different subjects was used in addition to the approximately 610-subject first cohort. The study combined high-throughput TCR immunosequencing, statistical association of individual TCRs with disease status, and machine learning to predict cytomegalovirus infection status. A later analysis re-analyzed previously published TCR beta repertoires from several hundred donors and added high-resolution HLA genotyping to study TCR occurrence patterns. The later analysis used no new phenotypic data to find candidate immune exposures, relying instead on TCR beta sequences and their occurrence across donors. An earlier analysis of around 540 of the donors applied high-throughput TCR beta sequencing to assess whether each TCR beta V gene segment acted as functional or pseudogenic. Donor age, sex, ethnicity and CMV serostatus were compiled alongside the repertoire data. In a later genetic analysis, genome-wide SNP genotypes for about 60% of the 666 donors were used, and that subset was treated as a discovery cohort. All discovery cohort repertoires had been generated using a single sequencing platform. HLA typing covered class I and class II loci at four-digit resolution. Typing coverage varied by locus: about 620-630 donors for A, B, C, DRB1 and DQB1; about 520 for DQA1; over 600 for DPA1; approximately 450 for DPB1. Because of strong linkage in the cohort, roughly five DR-DQ haplotypes were treated as single units for association and clustering. Among 398 genotyped donors of the cohort, an average of about 220,000 unique TCR beta nucleotide sequences was sequenced per donor, of which about 19% were non-productive.

The investigation overall reported the following: A later analysis found that TCR association rates varied across HLA loci, with DRB1 alleles showing the most associated TCRs and HLA-C alleles the fewest. Correlated functional status among segregating V segments might be attributable to linkage disequilibrium, but an unknown experimental factor could not be ruled out. In this cohort, only TCR beta chains were sequenced, and detectable features were limited by the absence of alpha or paired-chain data. When HLA alleles, especially DR and DQ, strongly co-occurred, TCR associations were difficult to assign to individual alleles. In a later genetic analysis, fewer N-insertions in productive TCRs were reported among donors in an Asian-associated ancestry cluster than the roughly 710-donor mean. In a later analysis, HLA-associated TCR beta chains were found to be more clonally expanded and to have lower generation probabilities than equally common non-associated chains. Broadly in line with IMGT annotations, most TCR beta V segments showed up in productive rearrangements about 87% or about 30% of the time in an earlier analysis of a few hundred of the donors. In a later genetic analysis, a missense DCLRE1C variant was associated with V-gene and J-gene trimming of TCR beta chains, and the association was replicated in an independent cohort. A further reported finding was that TCR beta sequences accurately predicted the HLA-A and HLA-B alleles for most subjects in the first cohort. The earlier analysis of some 540 of the donors excluded 15 to 20 rarely observed V segments, including chromosome 9 orphons, because counts were too low. For the cohort, immune exposure information was limited to CMV serostatus. A later analysis found that most CMV-associated TCR beta chains appeared HLA-restricted, with HLA associations seemingly driven largely by CMV exposure. A later analysis reported that several top co-occurrence clusters appeared linked to parvovirus B19, influenza, CMV and Epstein-Barr virus. HLA typing was unavailable for some donors at each locus, so association tests used only the typed subset. In a later analysis, 15,000 to 20,000 TCR beta sequences were associated with specific HLA alleles at a false discovery rate of 0.05. The study listed 150 to 200 TCR beta chains as associated with cytomegalovirus. A group of highly shared sequence variants was considered likely to be a technical artifact of the sequencing pipeline. Cytomegalovirus status was reported to be diagnosed by the classifier with high specificity and sensitivity in both the original and validation cohorts. Across donors, most TCR sequences were observed very rarely, whereas some public TCRs were present in many individuals. Some IMGT-functional V segments, including TRBV6-2 and TRBV6-3, could not be distinguished by the 87-base-pair reads and were therefore excluded. The authors suggested that the approach could potentially be extended to other disease states and immunological phenotypes. Sequencing depth was assumed to be roughly uniform across donors in the presence/absence analyses, though that assumption may not hold. In vitro tests confirmed that a few of the cytomegalovirus-associated TCR beta chains recognize cytomegalovirus antigens.

The cohort consisted of more than 650 healthy bone marrow donors. At the time of sampling, all cohort members were nominally healthy, though unrecorded immune exposures were likely present. The donor was CMV seronegative and belonged to the group of over 350 seronegative cohort members. Each donor provided a peripheral blood sample, and peripheral blood mononuclear cells were used for TCR beta sequencing. Genomic DNA was extracted from the blood cell samples with the Qiagen DNeasy Blood Extraction Kit. To note about this clone: Its binding antigen is unknown. A read error may produce the germline difference seen at one junction end.

Reading the germline V gene (reference sequence) gives CDR1 MNHNY and CDR2 SVGAGI. Counted from cysteine to phenylalanine, this CDR3 has 15 amino acids. Only CDR3 DNA remains: 45 bases, in frame from the first base. The library was built by means of the immunoSEQ multiplex PCR assay. The multiplex PCR relied on a mix of 60 forward primers for TCR Vbeta segments and 13 reverse primers for TCR Jbeta segments. A multiplex PCR assay on genomic DNA amplified the CDR3 region of rearranged TCR beta genes. On the Illumina HiSeq System, the amplified TCR beta libraries were sequenced as 87-base-pair reads. Concerning the study's data processing: A later analysis tallied about 77 million unique TCR beta chains across the roughly 610 repertoires, and approximately 9.9 million of those chains were shared by two or more donors. A nearest-neighbor algorithm error-corrected the raw reads and collapsed the reads into unique sequences, merging closely related sequences to remove PCR and sequencing errors. Alignment of CDR3 sequences to IMGT reference sequences was used to assign V, D and J gene segments. For a sequence to be retained, a match of at least six nucleotides was required to both a V gene segment and a J gene segment. Rearrangements were classified as productive when the CDR3 lacked stop codons and remained in frame with V and J, and all other rearrangements were classified as non-productive. Following IMGT convention, CDR3 was defined as the stretch from the second conserved V-encoded cysteine up to the conserved J-encoded phenylalanine. In an earlier analysis of some 550 of the donors, sequences lacking an unambiguous match to a single V gene segment were excluded. In an earlier analysis of more than 500 of the donors, a V segment was called functional when productive rearrangements were above 56.7%, and segregating when the standard deviation between donors exceeded 5%. A statistical classification framework was built to diagnose cytomegalovirus status from the catalog of TCR beta chain sequences. A later analysis assigned V and J genes by comparing TCR nucleotide sequences with IMGT/GENE-DB human TR gene sequences. Using the TCRdist pipeline, a later analysis assigned CDR3 sequences along with most-parsimonious VDJ recombination scenarios. In a later analysis, each TCR beta chain was defined by its CDR3 amino acid sequence together with its V-gene family, and reads without a unique V-gene family were excluded. To address suspected cross-contamination and a sequencing artifact, a later analysis removed 450 to 700 highly shared, low-generation-probability nucleotide sequences. A later analysis calculated a clonal expansion index for each public chain from normalized within-repertoire ranks of inferred template counts. In a later analysis, generation probabilities were computed with a VDJ recombination model fitted to out-of-frame rearrangements, and the resulting probabilities were checked against IGoR. In a later analysis, TCR-TCR, TCR-HLA and TCR-CMV co-occurrence was scored with hypergeometric tests, and a repertoire-size bias correction was applied to TCR pairs. A later analysis estimated false discovery rates by permuting HLA or CMV assignments 20 times. In a later analysis, co-occurring TCRs were grouped using DBSCAN, with TCRdist sequence similarity added in when clustering inside HLA-allele-positive subsets. Repertoires with fewer than 30,000 or more than 120,000 public chains, plus five repertoires with anomalous nucleotide sharing, were excluded from co-occurrence clustering. This immuneACCESS table, as held by TCRdb, lists in-frame sequences with V and J called but not all clones. Of the missing ones, under half trace to an unresolved V gene in checked studies; the others have no known cause. For V, J and clone size, that table is used; D and trimming come from the DNA. The sample profile shows approximately 140,000 clones; 60% to 85% of them were found once. Over 1.5% of the sample lies in the top ten.

The chain employs TRBV6-6 and TRBJ2-4; D gene: possibly TRBD2, on 5 matching bases. The TCR sequence derives from a woman between 35 and 50 years old in good health and CMV-seronegative. Material: PBMCs. CDR3 protein: CASSSRGISKNSQYF. In nucleotides, the sequence is TGTGCCAGCAGTTCACGGGGAATATCCAAAAACAGTCAGTACTTC.